This T cell receptor (beta chain) was captured by sequencing in a study of beta chain features in type 1 diabetes. About the research overall: Across all samples, about 100,000,000 sorted cells were examined. Broader study findings: Type 1 diabetes patients showed a moderate but significant shortening of TCRB CDR3s in all four CD4+ subsets.

This CDR3 spans 12 amino acids. From germline, CDR1 is MDHEN and CDR2 SYDVKM. The ends were cut back, 2 bases at V and 8 bases at J, with 6 bases in the middle. The whole isolated RNA underwent reverse transcription, so sequencing captured expressed TCRB transcripts. Sequencing used immunoSEQ multiplex PCR; TCRdb keeps in-frame clones, though not all of them. The profile shows hundreds of thousands of clones, over 10% of them singletons. A word on this clone: Its antigen is currently unknown.

The chain has TRBV28 and TRBJ1-4; a possible D gene is TRBD1 (5 bases). Sequenced material: naive CD4+ T cells from blood. The TCR originated in a man between 18 and 29 years old with type 1 diabetes. The DNA for the CDR3 is TGTGCCAGCAGTTTAAGGGGAGAAAAACTGTTTTTT. It yields the protein CASSLRGEKLFF.